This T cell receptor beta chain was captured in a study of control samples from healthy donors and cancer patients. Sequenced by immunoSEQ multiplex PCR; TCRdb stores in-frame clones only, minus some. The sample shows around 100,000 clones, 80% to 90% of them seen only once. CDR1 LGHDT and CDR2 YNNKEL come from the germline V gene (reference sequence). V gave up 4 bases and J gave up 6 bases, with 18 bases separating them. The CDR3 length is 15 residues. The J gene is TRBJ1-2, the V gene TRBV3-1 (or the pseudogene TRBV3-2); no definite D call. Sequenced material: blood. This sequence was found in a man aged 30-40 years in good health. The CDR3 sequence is CASSLNRRGLNGYTF. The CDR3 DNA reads TGTGCCAGCAGCCTTAACCGAAGAGGACTGAATGGCTACACCTTC.